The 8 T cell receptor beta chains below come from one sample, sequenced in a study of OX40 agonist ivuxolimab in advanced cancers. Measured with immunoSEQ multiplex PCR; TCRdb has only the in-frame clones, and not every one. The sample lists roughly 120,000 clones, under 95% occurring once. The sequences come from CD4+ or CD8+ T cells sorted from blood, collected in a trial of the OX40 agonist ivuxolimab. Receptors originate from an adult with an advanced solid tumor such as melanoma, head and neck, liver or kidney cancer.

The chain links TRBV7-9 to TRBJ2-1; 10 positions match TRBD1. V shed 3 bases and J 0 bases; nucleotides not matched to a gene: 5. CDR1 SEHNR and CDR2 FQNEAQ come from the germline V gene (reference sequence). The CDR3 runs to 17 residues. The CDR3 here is CASSLDWTGGSYNEQFF. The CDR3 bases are TGTGCCAGCAGCTTGGACTGGACAGGGGGCTCCTACAATGAGCAGTTCTTC.

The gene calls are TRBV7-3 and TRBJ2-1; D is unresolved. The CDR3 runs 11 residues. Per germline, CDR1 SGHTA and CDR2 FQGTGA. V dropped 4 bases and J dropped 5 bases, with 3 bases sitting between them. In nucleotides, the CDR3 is TGTGCCAGCAGCTACGACAATGAGCAGTTCTTC. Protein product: CASSYDNEQFF.

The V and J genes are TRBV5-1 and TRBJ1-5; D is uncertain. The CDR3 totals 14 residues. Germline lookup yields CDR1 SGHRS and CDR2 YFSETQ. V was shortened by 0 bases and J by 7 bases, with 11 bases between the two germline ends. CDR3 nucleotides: TGCGCCAGCAGCTTGGACTCGGTAGGGCAGCCCCAGCATTTT. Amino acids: CASSLDSVGQPQHF.

The DNA for the CDR3 is TGTGCCAGCAGTGAAGCGGCATGGGTGAACACTGAAGCTTTCTTT. Encoded protein: CASSEAAWVNTEAFF. The chain couples TRBV25-1 to TRBJ1-1; unclear D gene. CDR3 length: 15 residues. Trimming removed 2 bases from V and 0 bases from J, with 10 bases in between. The germline gives CDR1 MGHDK, CDR2 SYGVNS.

CDR3 sequence: CASSLSRTGANVLTF. The DNA for the CDR3 is TGTGCCAGCAGTTTATCTAGGACTGGGGCCAACGTCCTGACTTTC. V and J are TRBV27 and TRBJ2-6; D not certain. The CDR3 loop spans 15 amino acids. Deletions cut 0 bases from V and 2 bases from J, with 5 bases between. Per the germline V gene, CDR1 is MNHEY and CDR2 is SMNVEV (reference sequence).

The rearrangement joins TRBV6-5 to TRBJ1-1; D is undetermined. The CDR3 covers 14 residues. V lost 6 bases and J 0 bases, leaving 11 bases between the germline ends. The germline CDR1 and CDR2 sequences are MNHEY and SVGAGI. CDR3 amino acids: CASRSPNMNTEAFF. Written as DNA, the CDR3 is TGTGCCAGCAGATCACCCAATATGAACACTGAAGCTTTCTTT.

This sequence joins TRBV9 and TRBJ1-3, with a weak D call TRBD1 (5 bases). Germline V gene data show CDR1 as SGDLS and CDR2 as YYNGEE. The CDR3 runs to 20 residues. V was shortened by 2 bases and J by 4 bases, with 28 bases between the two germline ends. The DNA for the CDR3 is TGTGCCAGCAGCGTCGGGACGGAGGAATCATTACCGTTAGCGGGAAACACCATATATTTT. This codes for CASSVGTEESLPLAGNTIYF.

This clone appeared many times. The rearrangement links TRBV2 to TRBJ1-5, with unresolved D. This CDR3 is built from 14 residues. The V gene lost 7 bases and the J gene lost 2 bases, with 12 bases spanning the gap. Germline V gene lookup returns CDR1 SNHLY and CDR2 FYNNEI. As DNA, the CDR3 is TGTGCCAGCAATTCAGTAACGGGCAATCAGCCCCAGCATTTT. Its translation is CASNSVTGNQPQHF.